The clone carrying this T cell receptor beta chain appeared once. The antigen is undetermined. Those who donated were healthy bone marrow donors. At sampling all donors were nominally healthy, likely with unrecorded immune exposures. Primers included in the PCR were 60 Vbeta and 13 Jbeta primers. The method was immunoSEQ multiplex PCR; TCRdb's version includes in-frame clones alone and lacks a portion of them. This table has approximately 190,000 clones, almost 70% appearing once. The data are from a study of cytomegalovirus exposure and HLA in healthy donors. General study results and limits: The classifier was said to identify cytomegalovirus status with high specificity and sensitivity.

V trimming: 0 bases; J trimming: 0 bases; junction bases outside the gene matches: 4. There are 17 residues in the CDR3. The germline CDR1 and CDR2 sequences are SGHAT and FQNNGV. This clonotype was obtained from a man in his forties in good health and CMV-seropositive. This rearrangement joins TRBV11-2 to TRBJ2-1; 8 bases align to TRBD1. The sequenced sample was PBMCs. CDR3 amino acids: CASSLDLQGGSYNEQFF. Written as DNA, the CDR3 is TGTGCCAGCAGCTTAGATCTACAGGGGGGCTCCTACAATGAGCAGTTCTTC.